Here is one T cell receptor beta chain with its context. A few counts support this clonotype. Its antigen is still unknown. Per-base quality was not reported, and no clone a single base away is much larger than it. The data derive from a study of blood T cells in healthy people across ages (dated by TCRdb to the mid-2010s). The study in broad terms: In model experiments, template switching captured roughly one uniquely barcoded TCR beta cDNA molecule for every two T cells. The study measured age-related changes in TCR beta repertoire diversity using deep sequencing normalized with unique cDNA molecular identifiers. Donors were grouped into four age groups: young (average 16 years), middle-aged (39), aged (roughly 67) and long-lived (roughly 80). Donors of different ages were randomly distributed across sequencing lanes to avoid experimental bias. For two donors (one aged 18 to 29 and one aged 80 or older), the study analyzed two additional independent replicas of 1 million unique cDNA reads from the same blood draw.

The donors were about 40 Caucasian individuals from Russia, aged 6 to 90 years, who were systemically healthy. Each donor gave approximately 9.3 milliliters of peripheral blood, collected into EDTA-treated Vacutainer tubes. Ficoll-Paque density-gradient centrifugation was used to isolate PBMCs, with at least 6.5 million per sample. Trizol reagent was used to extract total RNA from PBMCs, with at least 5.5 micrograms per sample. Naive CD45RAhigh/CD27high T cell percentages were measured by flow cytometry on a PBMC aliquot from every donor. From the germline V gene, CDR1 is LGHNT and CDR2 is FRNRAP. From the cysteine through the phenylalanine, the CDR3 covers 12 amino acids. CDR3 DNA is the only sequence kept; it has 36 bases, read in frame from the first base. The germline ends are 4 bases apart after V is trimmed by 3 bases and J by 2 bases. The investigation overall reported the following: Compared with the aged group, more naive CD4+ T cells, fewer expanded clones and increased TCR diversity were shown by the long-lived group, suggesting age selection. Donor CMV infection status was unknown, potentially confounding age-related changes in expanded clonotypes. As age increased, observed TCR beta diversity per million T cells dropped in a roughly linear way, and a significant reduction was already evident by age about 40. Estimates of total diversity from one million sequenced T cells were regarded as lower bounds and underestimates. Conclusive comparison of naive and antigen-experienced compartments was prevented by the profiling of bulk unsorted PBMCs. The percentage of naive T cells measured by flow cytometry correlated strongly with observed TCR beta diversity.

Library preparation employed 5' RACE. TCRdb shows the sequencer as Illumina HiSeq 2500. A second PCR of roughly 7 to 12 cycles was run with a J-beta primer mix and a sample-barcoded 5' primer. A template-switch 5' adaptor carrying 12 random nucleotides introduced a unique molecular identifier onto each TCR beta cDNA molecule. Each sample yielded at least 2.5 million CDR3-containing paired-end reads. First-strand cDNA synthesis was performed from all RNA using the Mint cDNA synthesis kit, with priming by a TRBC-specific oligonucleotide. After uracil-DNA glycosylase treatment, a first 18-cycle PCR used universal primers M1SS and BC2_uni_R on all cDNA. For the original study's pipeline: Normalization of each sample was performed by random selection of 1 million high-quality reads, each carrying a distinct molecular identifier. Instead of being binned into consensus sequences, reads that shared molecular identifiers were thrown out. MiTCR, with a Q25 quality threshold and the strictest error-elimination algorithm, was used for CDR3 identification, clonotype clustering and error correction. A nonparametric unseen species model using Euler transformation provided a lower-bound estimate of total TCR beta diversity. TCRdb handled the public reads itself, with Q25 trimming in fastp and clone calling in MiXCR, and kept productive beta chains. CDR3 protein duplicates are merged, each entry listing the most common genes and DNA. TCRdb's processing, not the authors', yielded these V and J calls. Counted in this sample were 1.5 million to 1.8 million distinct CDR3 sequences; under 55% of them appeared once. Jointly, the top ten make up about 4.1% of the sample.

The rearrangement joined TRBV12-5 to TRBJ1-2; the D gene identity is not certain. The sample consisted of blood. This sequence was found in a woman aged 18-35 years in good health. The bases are TGTGCTAGTGGTTTCGTGAACTATGGCTACACCTTC. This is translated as CASGFVNYGYTF.